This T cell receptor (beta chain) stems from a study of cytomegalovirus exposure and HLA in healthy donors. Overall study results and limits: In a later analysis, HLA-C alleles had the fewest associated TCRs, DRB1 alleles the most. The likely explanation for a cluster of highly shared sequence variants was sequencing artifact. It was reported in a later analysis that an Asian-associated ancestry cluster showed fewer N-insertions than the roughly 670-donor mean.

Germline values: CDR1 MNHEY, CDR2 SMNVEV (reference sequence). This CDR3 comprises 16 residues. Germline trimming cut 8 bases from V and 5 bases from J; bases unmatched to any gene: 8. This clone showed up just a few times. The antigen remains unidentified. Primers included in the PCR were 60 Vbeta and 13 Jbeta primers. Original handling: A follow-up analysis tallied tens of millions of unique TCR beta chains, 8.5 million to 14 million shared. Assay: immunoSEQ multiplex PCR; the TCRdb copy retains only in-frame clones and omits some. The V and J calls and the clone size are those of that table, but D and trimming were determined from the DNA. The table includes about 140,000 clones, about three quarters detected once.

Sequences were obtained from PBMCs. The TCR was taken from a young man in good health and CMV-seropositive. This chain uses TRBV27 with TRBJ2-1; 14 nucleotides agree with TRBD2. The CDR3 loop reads CASVPTSGRVNNEQFF. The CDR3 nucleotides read TGTGCCAGCGTTCCGACTAGCGGGAGGGTTAACAATGAGCAGTTCTTC.